This T cell receptor beta chain was captured in a study of control samples from healthy donors and cancer patients (dated by TCRdb to 2020 to 2021). The receptor library was made with the immunoSEQ multiplex PCR assay. The immuneACCESS repertoire file appears here via TCRdb, limited to in-frame rearrangements. These files lack a portion of the clones; in checked studies, under half of the deficit traces to unresolved V genes, and the cause of the others is not known. The sample includes about 140,000 clones, with more than 85% observed a single time. Together, the top ten hold 8.7% of the sample. As to this clone: The specificity of this receptor is unknown. No quality values exist for individual bases; no much larger clone is one base distant.

Material: blood. This TCR was recovered from a woman aged 25 to 45 in good health.

The nucleotides are TGTGCCAGCAGTTACTACCGGGACGCGGCTGAAGCTTTCTTT. Translated, this gives CASSYYRDAAEAFF. The sequence joins TRBV13 to TRBJ1-1; TRBD1 is a possible D gene, resting on 5 matching bases. Its CDR3 holds 14 amino acids, cysteine through phenylalanine. Only CDR3 DNA is held: 42 bases, read in frame from base 1. The germline ends are 17 bases apart after V is trimmed by 6 bases and J by 6 bases. In the germline V gene (reference sequence), CDR1 corresponds to PRHDT and CDR2 to FYEKMQ.